This T cell receptor beta chain comes out of a study of shared clonotypes between healthy human individuals. Study summary: Three plates were used per donor for CD4 naive, three for CD4 memory, two for CD8 naive and one for CD8 memory. Study results and limitations: Shared clonotypes across all four donors exceeded non-shared ones in generation probability. A handful of donors showed sharing of approximately 5% of naive CD4 clonotypes.

With 11 bases removed from V and 0 bases from J, the gap between germline ends came to 11 bases. CDR3 size: 13 residues. CDR1 and CDR2 from the germline V gene are SNHLY and FYNNEI. Original data processing: In the immunoSEQ data, sequences were junction-only and lacked quality scores, so filtering differed. Generated by immunoSEQ multiplex PCR, the TCRdb table keeps only in-frame clones and is missing some. V and J calls and clone size follow that table, whereas D and trimming were derived from the DNA. The sample has 85,000 to 100,000 clones, 67% seen once. A remark on this clone: The antigen remains undetermined.

The chain combines TRBV2 with TRBJ2-1; D is uncertain. This clonotype was sampled from a man aged 30-40 years in good health. Sequences were obtained from memory CD8+ T cells sorted from blood. Indicated subset: CD45RO+ cells pooled with CCR7-negative TemRA cells. The CDR3 DNA reads as TGTGCCGTGGCGCAGAGCTCCTACAATGAGCAGTTCTTC. This translates into CAVAQSSYNEQFF.